A single sample is the source of the 15 T cell receptor beta chains below, sequenced in a study of beta chain features in type 1 diabetes. Points from the study as a whole: For Type 1 diabetes patients, all four CD4+ subsets carried TCRB CDR3s that were moderately but significantly shorter.

Antigens of these TCRs are unknown. The entirety of the isolated RNA underwent reverse transcription, so expressed TCRB transcripts were sequenced. Here immunoSEQ multiplex PCR was the method, and the copy in TCRdb shows in-frame clones only, minus some. The data contain more than 250,000 clones, around 22% of them singletons. Material: naive CD4+ T cells from blood. The receptors derive from a woman aged 25-40 years with type 1 diabetes.

This clone was recorded once. The chain links TRBV27 to TRBJ1-2; D possibly corresponds to TRBD1 (6 bases). This CDR3 is built from 13 residues. The V gene's germline CDR1 is MNHEY and CDR2 SMNVEV (reference sequence). V lost 5 bases, J lost 4 bases, and 11 bases lay in between. The CDR3 is CASSLDRFYGYTF. DNA for the CDR3: TGTGCCAGCAGTCTAGACAGGTTCTATGGCTACACCTTC.

The chain recombines TRBV7-2 with TRBJ2-1; weak D call: TRBD2 (6 bases). V shed 4 bases and J shed 9 bases, with 19 bases lying between them. This CDR3 has 15 amino acids. Germline V gene lookup returns CDR1 SGHTA and CDR2 FQGNSA. The CDR3, as DNA: TGTGCCAGCAGCTGGAAGGCTAGCGTCTCGGGTGAGCAGTTCTTC. Protein sequence: CASSWKASVSGEQFF. Combining the CDR3 with reference TRBV7-2 and TRBJ2-1 gives the whole variable domain GAGVSQSPSNKVTEKGKDVELRCDPISGHTALYWYRQSLGQGLEFLIYFQGNSAPDKSGLPSDRFSAERTGGSVSTLTIQRTQQEDSAVYLCASSWKASVSGEQFFGPGTRLTVL.

The V call is TRBV7-2, the J call TRBJ1-5; the D is unclear. The CDR3 spans 15 residues. Between the trimmed V and J ends, which lost 4 bases and 2 bases, there was a span of 12 bases. Per germline, CDR1 SGHTA and CDR2 FQGNSA. The CDR3 coding sequence is TGTGCCAGCAGCTCGCTTGGGCAAGGCAATCAGCCCCAGCATTTT. This gives the protein CASSSLGQGNQPQHF.

The table lists this clone with a few counts. This chain connects TRBV4-1 to TRBJ1-1, with a tentative D call TRBD1 (6 bases). Germline CDR1 reads MGHRA; CDR2 reads YSYEKL. The CDR3 covers 15 residues. V lost 1 base to trimming and J lost 1 base, with 10 bases between them. The CDR3: CASSQGSGENTEAFF. The CDR3 DNA reads TGCGCCAGCAGCCAAGGATCAGGGGAGAACACTGAAGCTTTCTTT.

The chain combines TRBV27 with TRBJ2-7, with a tentative D call TRBD2 (6 bases). CDR3 size: 16 residues. The germline V and J ends were trimmed by 3 bases and 1 base, with 16 bases remaining between them. Germline assignment: CDR1 MNHEY and CDR2 SMNVEV (reference sequence). The CDR3 nucleotides are TGTGCCAGCAGTTTCTCCCCTAGCGTCGATTCCTACGAGCAGTACTTC. It yields the protein CASSFSPSVDSYEQYF.

A remark on this clone: The same CDR3 arises from other DNA sequences in this sample as well. V usage is TRBV18 and J usage is TRBJ2-1; 11 nucleotides align to TRBD2. V dropped 3 bases and J dropped 5; count of bases not matched to a gene: 0. The V gene's germline CDR1 is KGHSH and CDR2 LQKENI. The CDR3 contains 14 residues. The CDR3 DNA sequence: TGTGCCAGCTCACCGGGACTAGCGGACAATGAGCAGTTCTTC. This translates into CASSPGLADNEQFF.

The chain couples TRBV15 to TRBJ1-2; D is ambiguous. CDR1 is LNHNV and CDR2 is YYDKDF in the germline V gene (reference sequence). The CDR3 spans 15 residues. V gave up 0 bases and J gave up 4 bases, with 12 bases separating them. The CDR3 bases are TGTGCCACCAGCAGAGATGGGCCAGGACTCTATGGCTACACCTTC. Its protein product is CATSRDGPGLYGYTF.

The chain is built from TRBV9 and TRBJ2-5, with D tentatively TRBD1 (6 bases). V shed 3 bases and J shed 2 bases, with 8 bases lying between them. The germline V gene encodes CDR1 SGDLS and CDR2 YYNGEE. This CDR3 comprises 13 residues. The CDR3, as DNA: TGTGCCAGCAGCGCTACAGGGCAAGAGACCCAGTACTTC. Amino acids: CASSATGQETQYF. Full variable domain (outside the CDR3, taken from reference TRBV9 and TRBJ2-5): DSGVTQTPKHLITATGQRVTLRCSPRSGDLSVYWYQQSLDQGLQFLIQYYNGEERAKGNILERFSAQQFPDLHSELNLSSLELGDSALYFCASSATGQETQYFGPGTRLLVL.

This rearrangement joins TRBV20-1 to TRBJ1-1; D is unclear. Trimming pared 0 bases from V and 5 bases from J, leaving 4 bases between. The CDR3 loop spans 11 amino acids. CDR1 and CDR2 from the germline V gene are DFQATT and SNEGSKA (reference sequence). CDR3: CSARERTEAFF. CDR3 DNA sequence: TGCAGTGCTAGAGAGAGGACTGAAGCTTTCTTT.

This chain joins TRBV9 and TRBJ2-1; the D gene is possibly TRBD2 (6 bases). V was cut by 3 bases and J by 4 bases, with 26 bases left in between. The CDR3 consists of 19 residues. Germline CDR1 SGDLS, CDR2 YYNGEE. This CDR3 is CASSGRGWMDQAVYNEQFF. For the CDR3, the DNA is TGTGCCAGCAGCGGCCGGGGGTGGATGGACCAGGCAGTTTACAATGAGCAGTTCTTC.

This clone was seen a few times. The chain couples TRBV9 to TRBJ1-4; 10 bases line up with TRBD1. Trimming cost V 6 bases and J 7 bases; bases outside gene matches: 9. Germline V CDR1 and CDR2: SGDLS, YYNGEE. The CDR3 sequence is 15 residues long. The CDR3: CASTAGTGVVEKLFF. CDR3 bases: TGTGCCAGCACCGCCGGGACAGGGGTTGTTGAAAAACTGTTTTTT. Supplemented by reference TRBV9 and TRBJ1-4, the full variable domain reads DSGVTQTPKHLITATGQRVTLRCSPRSGDLSVYWYQQSLDQGLQFLIQYYNGEERAKGNILERFSAQQFPDLHSELNLSSLELGDSALYFCASTAGTGVVEKLFFGSGTQLSVL.

This clone was detected only a few times. V gene TRBV30 combines with J gene TRBJ2-7; tentatively, D is TRBD1 (5 bases). This CDR3 region has 14 residues. From germline, CDR1 is GTSNPN and CDR2 SVGIG (reference sequence). V was shortened by 0 bases and J by 2 bases, with 11 bases between the two germline ends. For the CDR3, the DNA is TGTGCCTGGAGTGTACCTGGCAGGGCCTACGAGCAGTACTTC. Its protein is CAWSVPGRAYEQYF.

This clone has just a few counts. The rearrangement links TRBV7-2 to TRBJ2-4; maybe TRBD1 (5 bases). From germline, CDR1 is SGHTA and CDR2 FQGNSA. Deletions cut 3 bases from V and 0 bases from J, with 6 bases between. This CDR3 contains 14 residues. CDR3 in DNA: TGTGCCAGCAGCTTTGGGGCAGCCAAAAACATTCAGTACTTC. Protein sequence: CASSFGAAKNIQYF.

V usage is TRBV6-6 and J usage is TRBJ2-1; 14 nucleotides align to TRBD2. The CDR3 runs 16 residues. V lost 5 bases, J lost 6 bases, and 6 bases stayed unmatched. The V gene's germline CDR1 is MNHNY and CDR2 SVGAGI (reference sequence). CDR3 amino acids: CASSKRLAGGVNEQFF. In DNA form, the CDR3 reads TGTGCCAGCAGTAAGCGACTAGCGGGAGGGGTCAATGAGCAGTTCTTC.

This sequence joins TRBV5-1 and TRBJ2-5, with TRBD1 matching over 7 bases. Trimming removed 4 bases from V and 2 bases from J; junction bases left unmatched: 5. CDR3 length equals 14 residues. The germline gives CDR1 SGHRS, CDR2 YFSETQ. The CDR3 DNA reads as TGCGCCAGCAGCCCAGGACAGGAACAAGAGACCCAGTACTTC. Protein sequence: CASSPGQEQETQYF.